These T cell receptor beta chains were read from a single sample in a study of beta chain features in type 1 diabetes. Using immunoSEQ multiplex PCR, the repertoire was profiled, and TCRdb retains in-frame clones only, with some absent. In the table there are around 360,000 clones, 10% to 15% of which are singletons. Source material: naive CD4+ T cells from blood. These receptors were collected from a woman between 18 and 30 years old with type 1 diabetes. CDR3s include the opening cysteine and the closing phenylalanine or tryptophan. Clone size is stated in some rows and not others, as once, few, many or a class when expanded.

CDR3 | V | size | J
CASSSQTSDQGGQYF | TRBV5-1 | few | TRBJ2-5
CASSLGGGNQETQYF | TRBV5-1 | few | TRBJ2-5
CASTSWDWEGVRTDTQYF | TRBV28 | - | TRBJ2-3
CASRSFHNAGGRSTDTQYF | TRBV7-3 | - | TRBJ2-3
CASSFIPGESYEQYF | TRBV28 | - | TRBJ2-7
CAWSAWTSGRTDTQYF | TRBV30 | few | TRBJ2-3
CASSQPTYGTGGGQPQHF | TRBV4-3 | - | TRBJ1-5
CASSTVSGAGANVLTF | TRBV19 | few | TRBJ2-6
CASLWVVLGLGRHEQYF | TRBV2 | - | TRBJ2-7
CASSPHSRDRDDGYTF | TRBV9 | - | TRBJ1-2
CAWSFRNNQPQHF | TRBV30 | few | TRBJ1-5
CASSPQEGAVSTDTQYF | TRBV18 | few | TRBJ2-3
CASSVDQAQETQYF | TRBV9 | once | TRBJ2-5
CASNSEGWGDTEAFF | TRBV11-2 | - | TRBJ1-1
CASSQANRGSSYEQYF | TRBV4-3 | - | TRBJ2-7
CASSDQYNEQFF | TRBV6-4 | - | TRBJ2-1
CASSRSTSGNYEQYF | TRBV6-5 | - | TRBJ2-7
CASSRDYGSTDTQYF | TRBV5-4 | - | TRBJ2-3
CAISAKQVSYEQYF | TRBV10-3 | - | TRBJ2-7
CASCSPTGATGVYEQFF | TRBV28 | few | TRBJ2-1
CASSQQLAGYNEQFF | TRBV4-3 | - | TRBJ2-1
CASRGTVGSNTEAFF | TRBV19 | - | TRBJ1-1
CASSPLTGYHEQYF | TRBV19 | - | TRBJ2-7
CSVVATDQETQYF | TRBV29-1 | - | TRBJ2-5
CASSEGQGPTGELFF | TRBV10-2 | few | TRBJ2-2
CSVRAGTATNEQYF | TRBV29-1 | few | TRBJ2-7
CASSVDLGEQFF | TRBV9 | - | TRBJ2-1
CASSTPTGTGAPNEQFF | TRBV9 | - | TRBJ2-1
CASSRDRSYGYTF | TRBV14 | - | TRBJ1-2
CASSHGTGTASYEQYF | TRBV14 | - | TRBJ2-7
CASSPSQVNQPQHF | TRBV18 | - | TRBJ1-5
CASSPTGGTNEKLFF | TRBV7-7 | - | TRBJ1-4
CASRAPSSREQFF | TRBV7-3 | - | TRBJ2-1
CASSSDRRTEAFF | TRBV5-1 | few | TRBJ1-1
CASSLFSTEAFF | TRBV5-6 | - | TRBJ1-1
CAISGLAASTDTQYF | TRBV10-3 | few | TRBJ2-3
CASGAAGANVLTF | TRBV7-2 | few | TRBJ2-6